The sequence of this T cell receptor (beta chain) was determined in a study of CD8 T cells in Susac syndrome. Across the whole study: Among the sequenced Susac syndrome patients, about six had active disease while fewer than 10 were in remission. Notes on the study in general: Regarding the TCR sequencing and HLA analysis, the study admitted that a relatively small number of individuals were involved.

As for this clonotype: Its antigen is as yet unknown.

CDR1 is MNHNS, CDR2 SASEGT, per germline. The CDR3 contains 16 residues. The V segment lost 9 bases and the J segment 6 bases; nucleotides outside the gene matches: 15. When the RNA was reverse transcribed, random hexamers were used with an input of about 0.5 to 1 ug. By means of immunoSEQ multiplex PCR, TCR beta CDR3 spanning 54 Vbeta and 13 Jbeta underwent amplification. TCRdb recomputed calls from the immunoSEQ multiplex PCR reads with MiXCR, one row per CDR3 protein. The repertoire consists of about 85,000 distinct CDR3 sequences, with roughly 94% occurring once and the leading ten covering approximately 0.48%.

Source material: CD8+ T cells from PBMCs. The TCR was taken from a human donor with Susac syndrome. V is TRBV6-1 and J is TRBJ2-7; 12 bases are shared with TRBD2. As DNA, the CDR3 is TGTGCCAGTCGGACAAGGAGACTAGCGGGAGAGGGCGAGCAGTACTTC. Amino acids: CASRTRRLAGEGEQYF.